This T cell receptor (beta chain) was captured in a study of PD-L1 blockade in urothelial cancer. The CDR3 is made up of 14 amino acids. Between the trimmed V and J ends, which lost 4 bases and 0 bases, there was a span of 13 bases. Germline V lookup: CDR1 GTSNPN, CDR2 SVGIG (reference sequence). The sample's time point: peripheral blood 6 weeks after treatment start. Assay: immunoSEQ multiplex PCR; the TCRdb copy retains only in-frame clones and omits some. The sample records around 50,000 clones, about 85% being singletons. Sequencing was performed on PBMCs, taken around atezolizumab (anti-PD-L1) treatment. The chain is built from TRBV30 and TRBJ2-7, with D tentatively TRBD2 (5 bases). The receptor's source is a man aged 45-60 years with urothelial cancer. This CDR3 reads CAWNLDSYSYEQYF. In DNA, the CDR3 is TGTGCCTGGAACCTGGACTCCTACTCCTACGAGCAGTACTTC.